This T cell receptor (beta chain) is drawn from a study of T cells in Graves' hyperthyroidism and ophthalmopathy. Study-wide results and limits: In simple terms, a model built on 13 V-J features told ophthalmopathy apart from stable hyperthyroidism.

Lactation, pregnancy, other autoimmune disease or uncontrolled infection excluded patients. The PBMCs were sourced from fresh peripheral blood (about 10 ml). With respect to this clonotype: The antigen is not known.

It was RNA transcripts that yielded the amplified TCR beta CDR3 regions. With the HTBI primer set, the TCR CDR3 went through a first round of RT-PCR. TCRdb re-derived calls from the multiplex PCR reads in MiXCR, one entry per CDR3 protein. This table has around 600,000 distinct CDR3 sequences, approximately 15% appearing once. This CDR3 spans 16 amino acids. Germline V gives CDR1 SGHTA, CDR2 FQGNSA. The junction had 5 bases not matched to a gene; V was cut back by 2 bases and J by 4 bases. The chain recombines TRBV7-2 with TRBJ1-1, with 12 bases lining up with TRBD1. The specimen sequenced was blood. The receptor was derived from a woman aged 18-29 years with Graves' ophthalmopathy. CDR3 sequence: CASSLFGTGGSTEAFF. CDR3 DNA sequence: TGTGCCAGCAGCTTATTCGGGACAGGGGGCTCCACTGAAGCTTTCTTT.